The entry below describes one T cell receptor beta chain. Its cognate antigen has yet to be identified. No base quality information exists; no much larger clone differs at one position. The data stem from a study of T cell changes during pregnancy in multiple sclerosis (dated 2019 in TCRdb). Regarding the research as a whole: The study examined how the T cell repertoire changed over the course of pregnancy in women with multiple sclerosis.

CDR3 length: 11 amino acids, cysteine to phenylalanine. The read is trimmed to its CDR3 DNA, 33 bases read in frame from base 1. Looking up the germline V gene (reference sequence) yields CDR1 SEHNR and CDR2 FQNEAQ. The trim is 5 bases for V and 4 bases for J, with a gap of 6 bases between the germline ends. Library generation was performed with the immunoSEQ multiplex PCR assay. This immuneACCESS table, as held by TCRdb, lists in-frame sequences with V and J called but not all clones. Of the missing ones, under half trace to an unresolved V gene in checked studies; the others have no known cause. This sample has about 72,000 clones in its table, and roughly nine tenths of those were observed once. The top ten clonotypes cover around 0.7% of the sample.

Sequences were derived from peripheral blood, sampled in the third trimester of pregnancy. This clonotype originated in a female donor in good health, enrolled as a control in a pregnancy study. This receptor chain uses TRBV7-9 and TRBJ2-7; no confident D gene assignment can be made. The DNA sequence reads TGTGCCAGCAGCCCAGGATACGAGCAGTACTTC. The encoded protein is CASSPGYEQYF. The reference TRBV7-9 and TRBJ2-7 proteins fill in what lies around the CDR3, so the full variable domain reads DTGVSQNPRHKITKRGQNVTFRCDPISEHNRLYWYRQTLGQGPEFLTYFQNEAQLEKSRLLSDRFSAERPKGSFSTLEIQRTEQGDSAMYLCASSPGYEQYFGPGTRLTVT.